The rows below give T cell receptor beta chains drawn from one sample of a study of CD4 T cells in relation to SARS-CoV-2 and coronaviruses. Profiled with immunoSEQ multiplex PCR; TCRdb holds only in-frame clones, not every one. Altogether fewer than 15,000 clones are present, approximately 82% being singletons, with the ten largest covering roughly 14%. These receptors have no known antigen. The sequenced material came from CD4+ T cells from PBMCs, cultured in vitro. The receptors here all came from a human donor in good health. CDR3s include the opening cysteine and the closing phenylalanine or tryptophan. A D gene is named only where the DNA matches it firmly. Size is omitted from some rows. Given values are once, few, many or a class for expanded clones.

clone_size: -; j_call: TRBJ1-2; v_call: TRBV5-4; d_call: -; cdr3_nt: TGTGCCAGCAGCGAGGGAATTCGGTATGGCTACACCTTC; cdr3_aa: CASSEGIRYGYTF
clone_size: -; j_call: TRBJ1-5; v_call: TRBV5-6; d_call: -; cdr3_nt: TGTGCCAGCAGCCGGCGGGTGAGTGATAGCAATCAGCCCCAGCATTTT; cdr3_aa: CASSRRVSDSNQPQHF
clone_size: -; j_call: TRBJ1-1; v_call: TRBV30; d_call: -; cdr3_nt: TGTGCCTGGAGTGTGATAACGAACACTGAAGCTTTCTTT; cdr3_aa: CAWSVITNTEAFF
clone_size: -; j_call: TRBJ2-7; v_call: TRBV6-6; d_call: -; cdr3_nt: TGTGCCAGCAGCTCCCCGCGTTACGAGCAGTACTTC; cdr3_aa: CASSSPRYEQYF
clone_size: -; j_call: TRBJ2-7; v_call: TRBV6-5; d_call: -; cdr3_nt: TGTGCCAGCAGCCGCACGGGCTACGAGCAGTACTTC; cdr3_aa: CASSRTGYEQYF
clone_size: -; j_call: TRBJ2-3; v_call: TRBV19; d_call: TRBD2; cdr3_nt: TGTGCCAGTAGTATCCCTAGCGGGGGGCCCACAGATACGCAGTATTTT; cdr3_aa: CASSIPSGGPTDTQYF
clone_size: -; j_call: TRBJ2-5; v_call: TRBV9; d_call: -; cdr3_nt: TGTGCCAGCAGCGTAGAGCCAGCGGGCTTTCAAGAGACCCAGTACTTC; cdr3_aa: CASSVEPAGFQETQYF
clone_size: -; j_call: TRBJ2-5; v_call: TRBV19; d_call: -; cdr3_nt: TGTGCCAGTAGTAACCTGCGGGTTCAAGAGACCCAGTACTTC; cdr3_aa: CASSNLRVQETQYF
clone_size: -; j_call: TRBJ2-2; v_call: TRBV9; d_call: -; cdr3_nt: TGTGCCAGCAGTCAGACAGGAACCGGGGAGCTGTTTTTT; cdr3_aa: CASSQTGTGELFF
clone_size: few; j_call: TRBJ2-7; v_call: TRBV5-4; d_call: -; cdr3_nt: TGTGCCAGCAGCTTGGCCCAAATCGGACAGCTACTTTGGGAGCAGTACTTC; cdr3_aa: CASSLAQIGQLLWEQYF
clone_size: few; j_call: TRBJ1-2; v_call: TRBV2; d_call: TRBD1; cdr3_nt: TGTGCCAGCATCGGGACAGCTTATGGCTACACCTTC; cdr3_aa: CASIGTAYGYTF
clone_size: -; j_call: TRBJ2-3; v_call: TRBV5-4; d_call: -; cdr3_nt: TGTGCCAGCAGAAGTCAGGGCACAGATACGCAGTATTTT; cdr3_aa: CASRSQGTDTQYF
clone_size: -; j_call: TRBJ2-6; v_call: TRBV6-6; d_call: -; cdr3_nt: TGTGCCAGCAGTTTGTCAGGACGTAGTGGGGCCAACGTCCTGACTTTC; cdr3_aa: CASSLSGRSGANVLTF
clone_size: -; j_call: TRBJ1-4; v_call: TRBV19; d_call: -; cdr3_nt: TGTGCCAGTAGTCAACAGGTATCGGGTGAAAAACTGTTTTTT; cdr3_aa: CASSQQVSGEKLFF
clone_size: -; j_call: TRBJ2-1; v_call: TRBV4-3; d_call: TRBD2; cdr3_nt: TGCGCCAGCAGCCAAGGCACTAGCGGGACTTACAATGAGCAGTTCTTC; cdr3_aa: CASSQGTSGTYNEQFF